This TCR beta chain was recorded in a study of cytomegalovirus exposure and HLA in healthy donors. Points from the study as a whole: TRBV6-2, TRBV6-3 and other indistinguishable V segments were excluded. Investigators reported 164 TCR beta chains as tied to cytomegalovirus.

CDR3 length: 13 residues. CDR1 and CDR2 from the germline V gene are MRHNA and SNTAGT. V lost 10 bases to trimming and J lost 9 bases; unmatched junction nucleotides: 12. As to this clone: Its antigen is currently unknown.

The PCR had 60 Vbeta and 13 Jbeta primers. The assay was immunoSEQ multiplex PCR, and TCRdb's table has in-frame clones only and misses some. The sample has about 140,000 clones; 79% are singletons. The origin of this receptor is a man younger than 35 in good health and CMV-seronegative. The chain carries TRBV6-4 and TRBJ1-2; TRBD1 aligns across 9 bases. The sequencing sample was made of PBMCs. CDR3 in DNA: TGTGCCACCCAAGCCCGGACAGGGGAAAGCTACACCTTC. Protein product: CATQARTGESYTF.